The sequence of this TCR beta chain was determined in a study of neoadjuvant anti-PD-1 for oral cavity cancer. Study observations and caveats: Each response group had just three patients in TCR analyses. Greater tumor shrinkage accompanied bigger post-treatment sizes of preexisting clones.

The time point: after neoadjuvant nivolumab, at surgical resection. The data were produced by immunoSEQ multiplex PCR, yet TCRdb's version contains in-frame clones alone and is incomplete. Of about 9,200 clones detected, around three fifths appear once; the ten largest clones hold approximately 8%. Germline V CDR1 and CDR2: SEHNR, FQNEAQ (reference sequence). The CDR3 contains 12 residues. V lost 8 bases and J 7 bases, leaving 11 bases between the germline ends. Points on this clone: What it recognizes is unknown.

The material sequenced was tumor tissue, taken after nivolumab (anti-PD-1) treatment. This rearrangement joins TRBV7-9 to TRBJ2-2; D is unclear. This clonotype originated in a person aged 35 to 85 with oral cavity squamous cell carcinoma. This chain's CDR3 is CASREFVGELFF. The CDR3 nucleotides read TGTGCCAGCCGTGAGTTTGTCGGGGAGCTGTTTTTT.